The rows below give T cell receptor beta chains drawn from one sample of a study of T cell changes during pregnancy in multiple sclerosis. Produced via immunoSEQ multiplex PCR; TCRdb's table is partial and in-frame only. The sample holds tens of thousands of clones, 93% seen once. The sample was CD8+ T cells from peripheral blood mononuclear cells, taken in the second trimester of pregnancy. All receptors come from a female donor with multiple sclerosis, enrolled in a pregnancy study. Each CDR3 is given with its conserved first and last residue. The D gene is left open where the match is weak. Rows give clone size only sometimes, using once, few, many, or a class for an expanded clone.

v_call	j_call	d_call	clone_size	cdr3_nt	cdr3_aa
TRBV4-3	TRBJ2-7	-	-	TGCGCCAGCAGCCAAGACGGCACAGAAGACTACGAGCAGTACTTC	CASSQDGTEDYEQYF
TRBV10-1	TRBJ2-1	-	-	TGCGCCAGCAGTGCGGTCGGGAGTTCCTACAATGAGCAGTTCTTC	CASSAVGSSYNEQFF
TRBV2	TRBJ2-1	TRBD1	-	TGTGCCAGCAGGGGGGACAGCTCCTACAATGAGCAGTTCTTC	CASRGDSSYNEQFF
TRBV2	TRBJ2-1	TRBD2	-	TGTGCCAGCAGACTTTGGACTAGCGGGGGGGATGAGCAGTTCTTC	CASRLWTSGGDEQFF
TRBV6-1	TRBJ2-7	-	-	TGTGCCAGCAGTGTTAGGGGCTCCTACGAGCAGTACTTC	CASSVRGSYEQYF
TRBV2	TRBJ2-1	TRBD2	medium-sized	TGTGCCAGCAGTGATTCGGGAGGGGACTGGAATGAGCAGTTCTTC	CASSDSGGDWNEQFF
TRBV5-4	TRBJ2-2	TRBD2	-	TGTGCCAGCAGATTTATGACTAGCGCCACCGGGGAGCTGTTTTTT	CASRFMTSATGELFF
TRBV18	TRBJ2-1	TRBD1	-	TGTGCCAGCTCACCGGACAGGGGGGGTGTCAATGAGCAGTTCTTC	CASSPDRGGVNEQFF
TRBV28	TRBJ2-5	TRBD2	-	TGTGCCAGCAGTTTAACTAGCGGGGGACAAGAGACCCAGTACTTC	CASSLTSGGQETQYF
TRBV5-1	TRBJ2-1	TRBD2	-	TGCGCCAGCAGCTTGTCTAGCGGGGGGGCCCAGGCTGGGGGGCAGTTCTTC	CASSLSSGGAQAGGQFF
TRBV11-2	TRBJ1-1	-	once	TGTGCCAGCACCTACACGAGGACAGCGTACACTGAAGCTTTCTTT	CASTYTRTAYTEAFF
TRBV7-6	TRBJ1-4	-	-	TGTGCCAGCAGCCGGGGGTTGAATGAAAAACTGTTTTTT	CASSRGLNEKLFF
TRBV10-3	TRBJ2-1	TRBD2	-	TGTGCCATCGGGACTAGCGGCTACAATGAGCAGTTCTTC	CAIGTSGYNEQFF
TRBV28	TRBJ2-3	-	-	TGTGCCAGCAACCGACTAGAGTATGATGCAGATACGCAGTATTTT	CASNRLEYDADTQYF
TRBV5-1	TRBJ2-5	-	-	TGCGCCAGCAGCCAAAAAGAGACCCAGTACTTC	CASSQKETQYF
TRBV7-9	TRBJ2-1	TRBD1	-	TGTGCCAGCAGCTTAGCTGGGACAGGGGCCTACAATGAGCAGTTCTTC	CASSLAGTGAYNEQFF
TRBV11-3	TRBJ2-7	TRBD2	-	TGTGCCAGCAGCCCCGGGGGCGCGGGGGGCCCCTACGAGCAGTACTTC	CASSPGGAGGPYEQYF
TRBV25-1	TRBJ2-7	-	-	TGTGCCAGCAGTGATCAGCGGAACGAGCAGTACTTC	CASSDQRNEQYF
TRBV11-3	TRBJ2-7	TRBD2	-	TGTGCCAGCAGCAAGACTAGCGGGGTTGCCTACGAGCAGTACTTC	CASSKTSGVAYEQYF
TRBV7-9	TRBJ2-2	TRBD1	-	TGTGCCAGCAGCCCGGGACAGGGCGGCACCGGGGAGCTGTTTTTT	CASSPGQGGTGELFF
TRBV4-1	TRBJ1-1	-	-	TGCGCCAGCAGCCATTTACTCCCTGGGAGCACTGAAGCTTTCTTT	CASSHLLPGSTEAFF
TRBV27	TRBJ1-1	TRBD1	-	TGTGCCAGCAGTTCCCGGGACAGGGGAATCACTGAAGCTTTCTTT	CASSSRDRGITEAFF
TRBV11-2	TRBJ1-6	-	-	TGTGCCAGCAGCTCCATTACCGGGACAACGAGCTCCTATAATTCACCCCTCCACTTT	CASSSITGTTSSYNSPLHF
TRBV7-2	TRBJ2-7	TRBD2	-	TGTGCCAGCAGCACCATCCGGGACTACTCCCCTGGGTACTACGAGCAGTACTTC	CASSTIRDYSPGYYEQYF
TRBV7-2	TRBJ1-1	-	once	TGTGCCAGCAGCTCCCAGATCACTGAAGCTTTCTTT	CASSSQITEAFF
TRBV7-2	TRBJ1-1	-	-	TGTGCCAGCAGCTCCTCTGAAGCTTTCTTT	CASSSSEAFF
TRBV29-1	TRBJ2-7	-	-	TGCAGCGTTGAATCACTAGCCTACGAGCAGTACTTC	CSVESLAYEQYF
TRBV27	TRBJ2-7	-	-	TGTGCCAGCAGTTTATCCTCCGGGATTGAGCAGTACTTC	CASSLSSGIEQYF
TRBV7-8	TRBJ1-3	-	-	TGTGCCAGCAGCTCCGGGGGGAACACCATATATTTT	CASSSGGNTIYF
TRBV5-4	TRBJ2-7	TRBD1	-	TGTGCCAGCAGCCCGACCCCGGACAGGGTCAACGAGCAGTACTTC	CASSPTPDRVNEQYF
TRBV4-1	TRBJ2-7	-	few	TGCGCCAGCAGCCAAGATTCAAGCACTTCCTACGAGCAGTACTTC	CASSQDSSTSYEQYF
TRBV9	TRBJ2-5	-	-	TGTGCCAGTGGGGCTCAGGAGACCCAGTACTTC	CASGAQETQYF
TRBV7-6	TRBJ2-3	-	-	TGTGCCAGCAGCCAAGTGACAGGCCACACAGATACGCAGTATTTT	CASSQVTGHTDTQYF
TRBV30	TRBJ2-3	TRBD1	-	TGTGCCTGGAGTGTACTGGCGGGACAGGATTTCGATACGCAGTATTTT	CAWSVLAGQDFDTQYF
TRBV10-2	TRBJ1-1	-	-	TGCGCCAGCAGTGAGACAGGGCTGAACACTGAAGCTTTCTTT	CASSETGLNTEAFF
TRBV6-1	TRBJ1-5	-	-	TGTGCCAGCAGTGTGGGATTAGGGGATCAGCCCCAGCATTTT	CASSVGLGDQPQHF
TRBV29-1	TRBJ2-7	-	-	TGCAGCGTTCGGGGACTCAGGGTGGGCACCTACGAGCAGTACTTC	CSVRGLRVGTYEQYF
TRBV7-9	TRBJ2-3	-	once	TGTGCCAGCAGCTCTTCACTAGACGTTCGGGATACGCAGTATTTT	CASSSSLDVRDTQYF
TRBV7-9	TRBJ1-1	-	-	TGTGCCAGCAGCTACAGGGAAACGAACACTGAAGCTTTCTTT	CASSYRETNTEAFF
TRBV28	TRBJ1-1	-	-	TGTGCCAGCAGTTTAAGAGGATTAGGCACTGAAGCTTTCTTT	CASSLRGLGTEAFF
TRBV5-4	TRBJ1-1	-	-	TGTGCCAGCAACTCGGCAGGAGGCACTGAAGCTTTCTTT	CASNSAGGTEAFF
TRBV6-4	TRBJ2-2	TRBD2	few	TGTGCCAGCAGTGATTCTGGGCTAGCGGGAGATCACGGGGAGCTGTTTTTT	CASSDSGLAGDHGELFF
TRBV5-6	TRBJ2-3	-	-	TGTGCCAGCAGCTCTTACAGAATAGATACGCAGTATTTT	CASSSYRIDTQYF
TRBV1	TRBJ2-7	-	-	TGCACCAGCAGCCAAGAGACCCCCCACGCGGGAGGGCCGTCCTACGAGCAGTACTTC	CTSSQETPHAGGPSYEQYF
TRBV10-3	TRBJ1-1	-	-	TGTGCCATCAGTGAGAGTGGGGCCCAGATGAACACTGAAGCTTTCTTT	CAISESGAQMNTEAFF
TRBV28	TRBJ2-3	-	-	TGTGCCAGCACCGTCGGGCGGGGCACAGATACGCAGTATTTT	CASTVGRGTDTQYF
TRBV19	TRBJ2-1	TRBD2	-	TGTGCCAGTAGTATAACTAGCGGGGGGGCCAATGAGCAGTTCTTC	CASSITSGGANEQFF
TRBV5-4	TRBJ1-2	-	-	TGTGCCAGCAGCCGAGGGCATATGGGGAGAGACGGCTACACCTTC	CASSRGHMGRDGYTF
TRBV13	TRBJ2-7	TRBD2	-	TGTGCCAGCAGCCACGGGACTAGCGGATACGAGCAGTACTTC	CASSHGTSGYEQYF